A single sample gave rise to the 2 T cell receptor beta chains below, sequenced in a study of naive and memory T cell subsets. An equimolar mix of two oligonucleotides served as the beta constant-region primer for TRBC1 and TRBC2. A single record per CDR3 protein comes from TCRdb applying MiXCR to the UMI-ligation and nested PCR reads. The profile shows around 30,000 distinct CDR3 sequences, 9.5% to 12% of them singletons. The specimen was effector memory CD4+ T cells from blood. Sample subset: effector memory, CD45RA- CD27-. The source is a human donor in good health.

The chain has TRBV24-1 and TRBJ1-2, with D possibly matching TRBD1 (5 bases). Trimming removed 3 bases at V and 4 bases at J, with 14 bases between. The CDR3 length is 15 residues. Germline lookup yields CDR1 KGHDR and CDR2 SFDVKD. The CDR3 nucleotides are TGTGCCACCAGTGATGACAGTTCCCCACTCTATGGCTACACCTTC. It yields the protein CATSDDSSPLYGYTF.

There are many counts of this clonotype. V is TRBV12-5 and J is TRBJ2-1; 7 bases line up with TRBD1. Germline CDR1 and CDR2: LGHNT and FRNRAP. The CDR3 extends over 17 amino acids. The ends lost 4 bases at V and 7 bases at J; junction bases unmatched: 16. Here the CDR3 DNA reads TGTGCTAGTGGTTCGAACCTAGGGGGCGCCCCGGTGAATGAGCAGTTCTTC. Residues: CASGSNLGGAPVNEQFF.